The 27 T cell receptor beta chains below come from one sample, sequenced in a study of blood T cell repertoires in COVID-19. Using immunoSEQ multiplex PCR, the repertoire was profiled, and TCRdb retains in-frame clones only, with some absent. The sample holds 150,000 to 200,000 clones, around 88% seen once. Sequenced material: peripheral blood. The source of these receptors is a young woman with acute or convalescent COVID-19.

The chain couples TRBV5-1 to TRBJ1-2; D remains unclear. V was clipped by 5 bases and J by 3 bases, with 11 bases between them. This CDR3 contains 13 residues. Germline CDR1 reads SGHRS; CDR2 reads YFSETQ. CDR3 DNA: TGCGCCAGCAGTATTGGAGGTCACTATGGCTACACCTTC. Residues: CASSIGGHYGYTF.

The chain carries TRBV9 and TRBJ2-7; 11 bases are a match to TRBD2. Trimming took 4 bases from V and 5 from J; bases not matched to a gene: 11. The germline CDR1 and CDR2 sequences are SGDLS and YYNGEE. CDR3 length: 16 amino acids. The CDR3 is CASSQLTSGNINEQYF. Here the CDR3 DNA reads TGTGCCAGCAGCCAACTGACTAGCGGGAACATTAACGAGCAGTACTTC.

This clone was detected a few times. V gene TRBV28 combines with J gene TRBJ1-2, with D possibly TRBD1 on 5 matching bases. The V and J ends lost 4 bases and 6 bases respectively, with 6 bases between them. From germline, CDR1 is MDHEN and CDR2 SYDVKM. The CDR3 contains 11 residues. CDR3 residues: CASSSGNGYTF. The CDR3, as DNA: TGTGCCAGCAGTTCAGGGAATGGCTACACCTTC.

The chain couples TRBV20-1 to TRBJ2-3; 11 bases are a match to TRBD2. The germline CDR1 and CDR2 sequences are DFQATT and SNEGSKA (reference sequence). Trimming at V came to 3 bases and at J to 1 base, leaving 6 bases not matched to a gene. CDR3 size: 16 residues. Here the CDR3 DNA reads TGCAGTGCTAGTGCGGTAGCGGGAGGGCGCACAGATACGCAGTATTTT. It yields the protein CSASAVAGGRTDTQYF.

This clone showed up just a few times. This sequence joins TRBV6-6 and TRBJ1-2; 9 bases match TRBD1. CDR3 length: 15 residues. Germline CDR1 and CDR2: MNHNY and SVGAGI (reference sequence). The V segment lost 2 bases and the J segment 7 bases; nucleotides outside the gene matches: 8. DNA for the CDR3: TGTGCCAGCAGTTACACCGGGACAGGGATGAGTGGCTACACCTTC. It yields the protein CASSYTGTGMSGYTF.

J is TRBJ1-1 and V is TRBV5-1; D call uncertain. Trimming removed 7 bases from V and 4 bases from J, with 14 bases in between. Germline loops: CDR1 SGHRS, CDR2 YFSETQ. The CDR3 is made up of 13 amino acids. CDR3 amino acids: CASRDQTVTEAFF. In DNA, the CDR3 is TGCGCCAGCCGGGATCAGACGGTCACTGAAGCTTTCTTT.

V and J are TRBV5-4 and TRBJ2-1, with 9 bases matching TRBD1. CDR3 length equals 13 residues. The V and J ends lost 4 bases and 8 bases, in that order; junction bases with no gene match: 4. CDR1 is SGHNT and CDR2 is YYREEE in the germline V gene (reference sequence). CDR3 nucleotides: TGTGCCAGCAGCCCCTGGGACAGGGATGAGCAGTTCTTC. This translates into CASSPWDRDEQFF.

This clone was found a few times. One junction end disagrees with the germline gene, perhaps due to a read error. The genes are TRBV3-1 (or the pseudogene TRBV3-2) and TRBJ2-7, with TRBD1 as a possible D gene (6 bases). The CDR3 runs to 13 residues. CDR1 LGHDT and CDR2 YNNKEL come from the germline V gene (reference sequence). The CDR3 region is CASSLTEDSKQDF. CDR3 nucleotide sequence: TGTGCCAGCAGCCTCACAGAGGACAGCAAACAGGACTTC.

The chain links TRBV4-2 to TRBJ1-1; D ambiguous. Germline CDR1 reads LGHNA; CDR2 reads YNFKEQ. V was pared by 1 base and J by 1 base, with 4 bases between. The CDR3 has 13 amino acids. The CDR3 region has the DNA TGTGCCAGCAGCCAAGTTCGGAACACTGAAGCTTTCTTT. It is translated as CASSQVRNTEAFF.

The chain couples TRBV18 to TRBJ1-5, with D hard to call. The CDR3 contains 15 residues. V lost 4 bases and J 2 bases, leaving 12 bases between the germline ends. Germline V gene sequence: CDR1 KGHSH, CDR2 LQKENI. CDR3 sequence reads: CASSLAMVGNQPQHF. The CDR3 bases are TGTGCCAGCTCACTCGCTATGGTCGGCAATCAGCCCCAGCATTTT.

CDR3 DNA: TGTGCCAGCAGCCAATTTTCCGGGGCTAACTATGGCTACACCTTC. Its translation is CASSQFSGANYGYTF. J is TRBJ1-2 and V is TRBV4-2, with D hard to call. Germline V gene sequence: CDR1 LGHNA, CDR2 YNFKEQ. V gave up 2 bases and J gave up 0 bases, with 10 bases separating them. This CDR3 is 15 amino acids long.

The V call is TRBV6-5, the J call TRBJ2-3, with TRBD2 matching 12 bases. Germline lookup yields CDR1 MNHEY and CDR2 SVGAGI. The V segment lost 9 bases and the J segment 0 bases; nucleotides outside the gene matches: 4. This CDR3 region has 15 residues. The CDR3, as DNA: TGTGCCAGTAGGACTAGCGGGACTAGCACAGATACGCAGTATTTT. This encodes CASRTSGTSTDTQYF.

V and J are TRBV7-9 and TRBJ1-2; possibly TRBD1 for D (5 bases). V gave up 11 bases and J gave up 7 bases, with 17 bases separating them. Germline V gene lookup returns CDR1 SEHNR and CDR2 FQNEAQ (reference sequence). The CDR3 contains 12 residues. The CDR3 region is CAASGQGGGYTF. In nucleotides, the CDR3 is TGTGCCGCCTCTGGGCAGGGAGGTGGCTACACCTTC.

This sequence joins TRBV7-2 and TRBJ1-5, with TRBD1 matching over 7 bases. Trimming took 2 bases from V and 3 from J; bases not matched to a gene: 4. The CDR3 has 15 residues. Germline V gene sequence: CDR1 SGHTA, CDR2 FQGNSA. The CDR3 sequence: CASSLRDRVNQPQHF. The CDR3 DNA follows: TGTGCCAGCAGCTTAAGAGACAGGGTCAATCAGCCCCAGCATTTT.

This clone was seen once. The rearrangement uses TRBV10-3 and TRBJ1-5; no firm D call. The CDR3 loop spans 15 amino acids. Per the germline V gene, CDR1 is ENHRY and CDR2 is SYGVKD. Trimming stripped 11 bases from V and 2 bases from J, with 19 bases between. CDR3 in DNA: TGTGCCGTTGCACCGGGCCCAGCGGGCAATCAGCCCCAGCATTTT. It is translated as CAVAPGPAGNQPQHF.

This chain links TRBV11-3 with TRBJ2-1; D gene ambiguous. Germline CDR1 reads SGHNT; CDR2 reads YENEEA. This CDR3 spans 14 amino acids. The ends were cut back, 2 bases at V and 6 bases at J, with 11 bases in the middle. CDR3 nucleotide sequence: TGTGCCAGCAGCTTACACACTACGCTCAATGAGCAGTTCTTC. Translation: CASSLHTTLNEQFF. The variable domain in full, with the rest retrieved from reference TRBV11-3 and TRBJ2-1, is EAGVVQSPRYKIIEKKQPVAFWCNPISGHNTLYWYLQNLGQGPELLIRYENEEAVDDSQLPKDRFSAERLKGVDSTLKIQPAELGDSAVYLCASSLHTTLNEQFFGPGTRLTVL.

This clone has only one observation. V is TRBV30 and J is TRBJ2-1; D may be TRBD2 (6 bases). The CDR3 runs 13 residues. The V gene lost 7 bases and the J gene lost 6 bases, with 16 bases spanning the gap. The germline V gene encodes CDR1 GTSNPN and CDR2 SVGIG (reference sequence). This CDR3 is CAYAGTGINEQFF. The CDR3 DNA reads as TGTGCCTACGCCGGGACTGGTATCAATGAGCAGTTCTTC.

This clone was seen once. V gene TRBV6-2 or TRBV6-3 combines with J gene TRBJ1-6; a possible D gene is TRBD1 (6 bases). With 0 bases removed from V and 7 bases from J, the gap between germline ends came to 16 bases. CDR3 size: 17 residues. The germline gives CDR1 MNHEY, CDR2 SVGEGT. This chain's CDR3 is CASSYSKAVGGNSPLHF. The DNA for the CDR3 is TGTGCCAGCAGTTACTCGAAGGCGGTAGGGGGAAATTCACCCCTCCACTTT.

The V gene is TRBV7-2, the J gene TRBJ2-5; D gene unclear. The CDR3 runs to 12 residues. CDR1 and CDR2 from the germline V gene are SGHTA and FQGNSA. Trimming stripped 1 base from V and 5 bases from J, with 5 bases between. CDR3 sequence reads: CASSLGPETQYF. The DNA for the CDR3 is TGTGCCAGCAGCTTAGGGCCGGAGACCCAGTACTTC.

The chain uses TRBV7-9 and TRBJ1-1; 7 bases map to TRBD1. J gave up 0 bases and V 5 bases, and 9 bases lay outside the gene matches. The CDR3 contains 16 residues. Germline assignment: CDR1 SEHNR and CDR2 FQNEAQ (reference sequence). The CDR3 reads CASSPPTQGVNTEAFF. In DNA, the CDR3 is TGTGCCAGCAGCCCCCCTACGCAGGGGGTGAACACTGAAGCTTTCTTT.

V usage is TRBV7-2 and J usage is TRBJ1-1; D call uncertain. Germline V gene data show CDR1 as SGHTA and CDR2 as FQGNSA. Trimming took 3 bases from V and 1 from J, leaving 6 bases between them. The CDR3 is made up of 13 amino acids. CDR3 nucleotides: TGTGCCAGCAGCTTCACCAGGAACACTGAAGCTTTCTTT. This codes for CASSFTRNTEAFF.

The V gene is TRBV3-1 (or the pseudogene TRBV3-2), the J gene TRBJ2-1; the match to TRBD2 covers 10 bases. CDR3 length equals 15 residues. Germline trimming cut 0 bases from V and 7 bases from J; bases unmatched to any gene: 3. Germline lookup yields CDR1 LGHDT and CDR2 YNNKEL (reference sequence). This CDR3 is CASSQDRTSGNEQFF. The CDR3 DNA follows: TGTGCCAGCAGCCAAGATAGGACTAGCGGTAATGAGCAGTTCTTC.

The genes are TRBV6-7 and TRBJ2-7; weak D call: TRBD2 (7 bases). TRBV6-7 is classed as an ORF, of uncertain function. This CDR3 is 17 amino acids long. The V and J ends lost 1 base and 4 bases respectively, with 20 bases between them. Here the CDR3 DNA reads TGTGCCAGCAGTTACTTCGGGGAGGGGGGGAAGAGGTACGAGCAGTACTTC. Translating gives CASSYFGEGGKRYEQYF.

The chain couples TRBV6-2 or TRBV6-3 to TRBJ2-4; the D gene is possibly TRBD1 (5 bases). Germline V gene sequence: CDR1 MNHEY, CDR2 SVGEGT. This CDR3 is 14 amino acids long. V was shortened by 6 bases and J by 6 bases, with 15 bases between the two germline ends. The CDR3 coding sequence is TGTGCCAGCAGCCAGTCCCCTAGGGGAAACATTCAGTACTTC. It encodes CASSQSPRGNIQYF.

V usage is TRBV5-8 and J usage is TRBJ1-5; no definite D call. The CDR3 totals 15 residues. Between the trimmed V and J ends, which lost 0 bases and 8 bases, there was a span of 15 bases. Looked up from germline, CDR1 is SGHTS and CDR2 is YDEGEE. CDR3 amino acids: CASSLGDPITKPQHF. The CDR3 coding sequence is TGTGCCAGCAGCTTGGGAGATCCCATTACCAAGCCCCAGCATTTT.

Worth noting for this clone: A junction boundary mismatches the germline segment, possibly from a read error. This chain connects TRBV15 to TRBJ1-4; a possible D gene is TRBD1 (6 bases). Germline V CDR1 and CDR2: LNHNV, YYDKDF (reference sequence). The CDR3 totals 12 residues. The CDR3 protein is CATSSFRGWAVF. Here the CDR3 DNA reads TGTGCCACCAGCAGTTTCAGGGGATGGGCGGTATTT. Using reference TRBV15 and TRBJ1-4 for the parts outside the CDR3, the full variable domain is DAMVIQNPRYQVTQFGKPVTLSCSQTLNHNVMYWYQQKSSQAPKLLFHYYDKDFNNEADTPDNFQSRRPNTSFCFLDIRSPGLGDTAMYLCATSSFRGWAVFGSGTQLSVL.

The chain employs TRBV19 and TRBJ2-2; 14 bases line up with TRBD2. J was trimmed by 5 bases and V by 0 bases; bases with no gene match: 8. Germline CDR1 is LNHDA and CDR2 is SQIVND (reference sequence). This CDR3 region has 19 residues. The CDR3 protein is CASSIDLGLAGGGTGELFF. In DNA, the CDR3 is TGTGCCAGTAGTATAGATCTAGGACTAGCGGGAGGTGGTACCGGGGAGCTGTTTTTT.